This T cell receptor beta chain came from a study of OX40 agonist ivuxolimab in advanced cancers. The table came from immunoSEQ multiplex PCR; TCRdb's copy has only in-frame clones and leaves some out. The table includes 55,000 to 65,000 clones, about 90% detected once. CDR3 length: 13 residues. The germline V gene has CDR1 MNHEY and CDR2 SVGAGI. Trimming cost V 0 bases and J 4 bases, with 6 bases left between them. Sequencing used CD4+ or CD8+ T cells sorted from blood, obtained in a trial of the OX40 agonist ivuxolimab. This chain uses TRBV6-5 with TRBJ1-2; TRBD1 is a possible D gene (6 bases). The receptor was derived from an adult with an advanced solid tumor such as melanoma, head and neck, liver or kidney cancer. CDR3 sequence reads: CASSYSGGYGYTF. The CDR3 DNA is TGTGCCAGCAGTTACTCAGGGGGCTATGGCTACACCTTC.